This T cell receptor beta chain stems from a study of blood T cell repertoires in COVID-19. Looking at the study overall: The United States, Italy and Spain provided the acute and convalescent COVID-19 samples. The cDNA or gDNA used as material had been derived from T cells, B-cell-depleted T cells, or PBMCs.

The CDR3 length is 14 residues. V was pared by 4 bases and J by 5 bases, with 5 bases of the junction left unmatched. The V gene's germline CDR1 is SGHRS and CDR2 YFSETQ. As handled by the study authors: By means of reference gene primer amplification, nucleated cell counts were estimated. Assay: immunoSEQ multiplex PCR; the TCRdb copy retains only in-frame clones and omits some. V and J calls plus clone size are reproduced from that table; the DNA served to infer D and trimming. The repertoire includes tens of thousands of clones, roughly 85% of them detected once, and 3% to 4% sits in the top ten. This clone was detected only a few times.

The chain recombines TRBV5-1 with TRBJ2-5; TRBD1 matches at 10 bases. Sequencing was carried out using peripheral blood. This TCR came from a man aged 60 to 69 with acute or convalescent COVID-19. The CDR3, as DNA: TGCGCCAGCAGCCTGACAGGGGGCTACGAGACCCAGTACTTC. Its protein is CASSLTGGYETQYF.